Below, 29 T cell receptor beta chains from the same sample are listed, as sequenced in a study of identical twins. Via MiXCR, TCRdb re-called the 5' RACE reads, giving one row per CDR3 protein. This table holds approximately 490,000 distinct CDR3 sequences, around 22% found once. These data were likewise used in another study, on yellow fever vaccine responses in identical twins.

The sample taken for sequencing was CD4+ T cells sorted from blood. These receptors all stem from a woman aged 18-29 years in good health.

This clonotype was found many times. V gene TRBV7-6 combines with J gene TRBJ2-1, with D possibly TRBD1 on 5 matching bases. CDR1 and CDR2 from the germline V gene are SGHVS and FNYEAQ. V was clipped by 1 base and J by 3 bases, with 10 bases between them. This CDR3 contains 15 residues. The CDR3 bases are TGTGCCAGCAGCTTAGAAGTGGACATCTACAATGAGCAGTTCTTC. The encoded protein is CASSLEVDIYNEQFF.

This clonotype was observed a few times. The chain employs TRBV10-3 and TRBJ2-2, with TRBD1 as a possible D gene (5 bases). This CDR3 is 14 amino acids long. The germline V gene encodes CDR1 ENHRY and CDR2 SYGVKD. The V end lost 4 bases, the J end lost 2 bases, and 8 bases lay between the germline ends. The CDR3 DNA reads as TGTGCCATCAGTGGGGGCAGAAACACCGGGGAGCTGTTTTTT. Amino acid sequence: CAISGGRNTGELFF.

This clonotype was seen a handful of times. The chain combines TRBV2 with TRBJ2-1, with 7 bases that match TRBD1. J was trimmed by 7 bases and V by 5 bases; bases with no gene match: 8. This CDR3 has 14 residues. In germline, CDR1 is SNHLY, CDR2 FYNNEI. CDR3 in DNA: TGTGCCAGCAGTTCCCGGACAGGTAAAAATGAGCAGTTCTTC. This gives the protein CASSSRTGKNEQFF.

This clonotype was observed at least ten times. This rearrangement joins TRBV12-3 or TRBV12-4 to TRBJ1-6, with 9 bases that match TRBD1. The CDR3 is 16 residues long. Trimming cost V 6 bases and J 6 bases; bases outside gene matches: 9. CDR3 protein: CASSFSIQGANSPLHF. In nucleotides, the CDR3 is TGTGCCAGCAGCTTTAGTATACAGGGGGCTAATTCACCCCTCCACTTT.

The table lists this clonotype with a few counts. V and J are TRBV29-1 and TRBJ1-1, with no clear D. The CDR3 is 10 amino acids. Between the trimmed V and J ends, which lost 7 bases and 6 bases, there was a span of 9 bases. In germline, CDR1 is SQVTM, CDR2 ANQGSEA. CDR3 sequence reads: CSAVQSEAFF. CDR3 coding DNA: TGCAGCGCCGTACAGTCTGAAGCTTTCTTT.

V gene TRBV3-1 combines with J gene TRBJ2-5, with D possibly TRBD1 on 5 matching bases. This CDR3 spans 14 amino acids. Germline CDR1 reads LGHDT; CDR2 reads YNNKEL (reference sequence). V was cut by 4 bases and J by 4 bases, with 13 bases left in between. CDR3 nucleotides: TGTGCCAGCAGCCTCCAGGGAAGCCTAGAGACCCAGTACTTC. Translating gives CASSLQGSLETQYF.

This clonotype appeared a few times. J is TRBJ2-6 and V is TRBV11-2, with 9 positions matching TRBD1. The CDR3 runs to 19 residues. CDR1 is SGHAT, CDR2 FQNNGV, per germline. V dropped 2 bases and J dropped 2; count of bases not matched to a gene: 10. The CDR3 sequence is CASSLLFIGDRAGANVLTF. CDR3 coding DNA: TGTGCCAGCAGCTTATTATTTATAGGGGACAGGGCTGGGGCCAACGTCCTGACTTTC.

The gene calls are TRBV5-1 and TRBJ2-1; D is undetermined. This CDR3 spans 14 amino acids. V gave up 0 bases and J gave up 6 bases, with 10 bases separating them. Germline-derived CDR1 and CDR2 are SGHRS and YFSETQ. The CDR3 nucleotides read TGCGCCAGCAGCTTGGGGCTAGACTCCAATGAGCAGTTCTTC. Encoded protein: CASSLGLDSNEQFF.

CDR3 DNA sequence: TGTGCCAGCGGCTCTGGGACGGCGGGGACCCAGTACTTC. Translating it yields CASGSGTAGTQYF. This sequence joins TRBV9 and TRBJ2-5; D is tentatively TRBD1 or TRBD2 (5 bases each). Deletions cut 7 bases from V and 7 bases from J, with 17 bases between. The CDR3 runs to 13 residues. Germline V gene data show CDR1 as SGDLS and CDR2 as YYNGEE.

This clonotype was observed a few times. The CDR3 loop reads CASRRDLDEQFF. Here the CDR3 DNA reads TGTGCCAGCAGGCGGGACCTCGATGAGCAGTTCTTC. The chain links TRBV12-3 or TRBV12-4 to TRBJ2-1; maybe TRBD2 (6 bases). Trimming removed 6 bases from V and 8 bases from J, with 11 bases in between. The CDR3 extends over 12 amino acids.

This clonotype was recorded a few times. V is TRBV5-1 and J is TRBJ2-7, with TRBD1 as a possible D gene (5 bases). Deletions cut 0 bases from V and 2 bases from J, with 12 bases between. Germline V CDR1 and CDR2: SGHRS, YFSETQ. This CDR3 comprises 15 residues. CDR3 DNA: TGCGCCAGCAGCTTGGAGCCAGGGAACCCCTACGAGCAGTACGTC. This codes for CASSLEPGNPYEQYV.

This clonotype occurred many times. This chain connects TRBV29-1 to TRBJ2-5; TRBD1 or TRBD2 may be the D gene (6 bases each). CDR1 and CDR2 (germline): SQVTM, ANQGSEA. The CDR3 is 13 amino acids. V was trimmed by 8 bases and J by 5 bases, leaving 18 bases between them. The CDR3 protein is CSSFLGGRETQYF. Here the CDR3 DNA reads TGCAGCTCCTTCCTAGGGGGGAGGGAGACCCAGTACTTC.

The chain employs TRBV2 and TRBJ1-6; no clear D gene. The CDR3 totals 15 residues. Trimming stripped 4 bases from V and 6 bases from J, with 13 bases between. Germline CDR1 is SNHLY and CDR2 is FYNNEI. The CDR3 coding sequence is TGTGCCAGCAGTGCAACGAGGCAGGTTAATTCACCCCTCCACTTT. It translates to CASSATRQVNSPLHF.

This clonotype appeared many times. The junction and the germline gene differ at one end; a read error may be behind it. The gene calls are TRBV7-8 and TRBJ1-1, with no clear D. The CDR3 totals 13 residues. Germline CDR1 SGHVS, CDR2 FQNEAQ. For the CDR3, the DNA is TGTGCCAGCAGTTTAGCGCTGAACACTGAAGCTTTCTTT. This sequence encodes CASSLALNTEAFF.

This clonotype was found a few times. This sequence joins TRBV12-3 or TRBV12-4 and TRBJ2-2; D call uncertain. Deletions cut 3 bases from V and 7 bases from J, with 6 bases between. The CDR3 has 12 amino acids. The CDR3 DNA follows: TGTGCCAGCAGTTTCCAGCTCGGGGAGCTGTTTTTT. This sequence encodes CASSFQLGELFF.

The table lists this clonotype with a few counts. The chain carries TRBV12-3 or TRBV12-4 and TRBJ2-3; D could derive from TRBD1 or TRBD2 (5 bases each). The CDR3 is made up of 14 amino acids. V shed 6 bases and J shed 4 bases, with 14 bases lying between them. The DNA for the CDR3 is TGTGCCAGCAGCCGATCCGGGACCCCAGATACGCAGTATTTT. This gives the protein CASSRSGTPDTQYF.

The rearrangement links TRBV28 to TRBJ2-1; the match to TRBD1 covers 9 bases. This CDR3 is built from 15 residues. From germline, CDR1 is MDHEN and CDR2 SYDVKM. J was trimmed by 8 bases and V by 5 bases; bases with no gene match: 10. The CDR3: CASSQDRGLRDEQFF. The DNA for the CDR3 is TGTGCCAGCAGTCAGGACAGGGGCCTCAGGGATGAGCAGTTCTTC.

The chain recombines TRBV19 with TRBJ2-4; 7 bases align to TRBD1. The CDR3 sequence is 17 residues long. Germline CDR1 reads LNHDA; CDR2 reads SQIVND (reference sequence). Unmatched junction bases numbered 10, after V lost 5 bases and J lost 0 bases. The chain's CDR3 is CASSPGQDSIAKNIQYF. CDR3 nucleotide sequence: TGTGCCAGTAGTCCAGGACAGGACAGCATAGCCAAAAACATTCAGTACTTC.

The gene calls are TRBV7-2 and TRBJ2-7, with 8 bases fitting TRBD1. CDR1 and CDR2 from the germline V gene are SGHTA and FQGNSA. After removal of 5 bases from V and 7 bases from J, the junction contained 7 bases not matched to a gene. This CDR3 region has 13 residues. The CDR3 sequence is CASSGQGRGEQYF. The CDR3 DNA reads TGTGCCAGCAGCGGACAGGGAAGGGGAGAGCAGTACTTC.

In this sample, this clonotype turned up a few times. This chain's CDR3 is CASSDWTGGPSEQYV. CDR3 in DNA: TGCGCCAGCAGTGACTGGACAGGGGGCCCCTCCGAGCAGTACGTC. The rearrangement uses TRBV10-2 and TRBJ2-7; 11 nucleotides match TRBD1. The germline V gene has CDR1 WSHSY and CDR2 SAAADI. J gave up 6 bases and V 3 bases, and 7 bases lay outside the gene matches. There are 15 residues in the CDR3.

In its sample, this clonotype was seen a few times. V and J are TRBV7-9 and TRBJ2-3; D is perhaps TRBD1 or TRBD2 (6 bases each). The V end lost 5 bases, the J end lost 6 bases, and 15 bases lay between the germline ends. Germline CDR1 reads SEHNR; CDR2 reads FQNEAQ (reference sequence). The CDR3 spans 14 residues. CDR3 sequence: CASSTGAHMDTQYF. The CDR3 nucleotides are TGTGCCAGCAGCACGGGGGCTCACATGGATACGCAGTATTTT.

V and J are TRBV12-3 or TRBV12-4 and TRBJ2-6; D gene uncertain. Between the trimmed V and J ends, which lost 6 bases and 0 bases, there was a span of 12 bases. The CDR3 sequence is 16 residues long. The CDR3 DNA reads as TGTGCCAGCAGCTCACCTACCATCTCTGGGGCCAACGTCCTGACTTTC. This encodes CASSSPTISGANVLTF.

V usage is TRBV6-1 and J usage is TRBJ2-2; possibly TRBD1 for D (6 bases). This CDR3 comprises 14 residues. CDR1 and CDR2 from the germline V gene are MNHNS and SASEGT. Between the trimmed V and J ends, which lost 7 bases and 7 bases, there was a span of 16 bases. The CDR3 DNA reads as TGTGCCAGCAAGGGCAGGGGATCGTTCGGGGAGCTGTTTTTT. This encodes CASKGRGSFGELFF.

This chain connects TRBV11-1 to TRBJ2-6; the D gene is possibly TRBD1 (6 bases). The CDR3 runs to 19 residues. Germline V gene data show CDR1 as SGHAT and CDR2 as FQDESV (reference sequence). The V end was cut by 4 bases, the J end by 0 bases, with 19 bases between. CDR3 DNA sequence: TGTGCCAGCAGCTCACAAATGGACAGTTGGGACTCTGGGGCCAACGTCCTGACTTTC. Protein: CASSSQMDSWDSGANVLTF. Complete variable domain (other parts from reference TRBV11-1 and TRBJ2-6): EAEVAQSPRYKITEKSQAVAFWCDPISGHATLYWYRQILGQGPELLVQFQDESVVDDSQLPKDRFSAERLKGVDSTLKIQPAELGDSAMYLCASSSQMDSWDSGANVLTFGAGSRLTVL.

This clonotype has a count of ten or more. The CDR3 is CASSQDPPGRTDTQYF. Written as DNA, the CDR3 is TGCGCCAGCAGCCAAGATCCCCCTGGGCGCACAGATACGCAGTATTTT. V gene TRBV4-1 combines with J gene TRBJ2-3, with no clear D. Trimming shortened V by 0 bases and J by 1 base, and 11 bases separated the two germline ends. CDR3 length: 16 residues. Germline CDR1 and CDR2: MGHRA and YSYEKL.

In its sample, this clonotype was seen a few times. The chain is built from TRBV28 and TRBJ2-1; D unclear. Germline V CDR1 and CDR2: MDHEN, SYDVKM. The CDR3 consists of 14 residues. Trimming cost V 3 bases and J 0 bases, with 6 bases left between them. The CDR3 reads CASSFRNSYNEQFF. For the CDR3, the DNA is TGTGCCAGCAGTTTTAGAAACTCCTACAATGAGCAGTTCTTC.

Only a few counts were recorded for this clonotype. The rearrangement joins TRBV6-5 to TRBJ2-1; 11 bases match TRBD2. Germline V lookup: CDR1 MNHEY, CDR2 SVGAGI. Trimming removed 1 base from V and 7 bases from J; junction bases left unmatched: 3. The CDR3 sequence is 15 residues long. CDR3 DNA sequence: TGTGCCAGCAGTTACTTGTCTAGCGGGAGGAATGAGCAGTTCTTC. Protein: CASSYLSSGRNEQFF.

Here the CDR3 reads CASSSAAGTGELFF. DNA of the CDR3: TGTGCCAGCAGTTCGGCAGCGGGGACCGGGGAGCTGTTTTTT. This sequence joins TRBV6-5 and TRBJ2-2; 7 nucleotides line up with TRBD2. The V segment lost 4 bases and the J segment 5 bases; nucleotides outside the gene matches: 4. Germline CDR1 reads MNHEY; CDR2 reads SVGAGI. There are 14 residues in the CDR3.

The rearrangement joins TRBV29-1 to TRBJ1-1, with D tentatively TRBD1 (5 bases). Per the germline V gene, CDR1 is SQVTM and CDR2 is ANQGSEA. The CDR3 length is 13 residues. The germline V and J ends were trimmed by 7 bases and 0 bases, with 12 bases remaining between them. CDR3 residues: CSGRDGLNTEAFF. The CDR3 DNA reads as TGCAGCGGCAGGGACGGATTGAACACTGAAGCTTTCTTT. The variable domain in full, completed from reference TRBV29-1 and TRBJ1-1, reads SAVISQKPSRDICQRGTSLTIQCQVDSQVTMMFWYRQQPGQSLTLIATANQGSEATYESGFVIDKFPISRPNLTFSTLTVSNMSPEDSSIYLCSGRDGLNTEAFFGQGTRLTVV.